This TCR beta chain was found in a study of blood T cell repertoires in COVID-19 (dated by TCRdb to 2020 to 2022). At the level of the whole study: Samples from collaborators originated in the United States, Italy and Spain and spanned both the acute and convalescent phases of COVID-19. Nearly every sample came with metadata listing a de-identified subject ID, COVID-19 status, age in years and sex. Where HLA class I and class II types were available, the types were taken from metadata supplied by the sample provider, not from assay-based typing. The samples were drawn from two sources: the first 160 participants of the ongoing ImmuneRACE study, and 1,254 subjects contributed by 6 global collaborators. The repertoires were released in a freely available public database intended as a resource for research on the immune response to SARS-CoV-2. The dataset comprised deeply sampled blood TCRbeta repertoires from subjects exposed to, actively infected with, or recovered from COVID-19. The material from the prospective study consisted of cDNA or gDNA derived from T cells, B-cell-depleted T cells, or PBMCs.

The full study reports these points: The quantity of clinical and demographic metadata differed by source and by participant and was supplied without curation.

Of note for this clone: What antigen it recognizes has not been identified. Base qualities are not at hand, and no much larger clone is one base apart.

TCRbeta CDR3 regions were amplified from genomic DNA by means of the immunoSEQ Assay, a bias-controlled multiplex PCR. The paper's processing steps were these. The number of nucleated cells in each sample was estimated by amplification of reference gene primers within the assay. To quantify the absolute abundance of each unique TCRbeta CDR3 rearrangement, sequence reads were collapsed and filtered. For each sample, productive Simpson clonality was calculated as the square root of Simpson's diversity index over productive rearrangements. Drawn from immuneACCESS, this table holds only the in-frame rearrangements with V and J called that TCRdb kept. Clones are partly lost; checked studies trace under half to an unresolved V gene and leave the rest unexplained. For V, J and clone size, that table is used; D and trimming come from the DNA. For this sample the table gives 230,000 or so clones, of which 65% to 85% were detected only once. Jointly, the top ten make up roughly 3.2% of the sample.

The CDR3 has 14 amino acids, counting the end cysteine and phenylalanine. The only DNA kept is the CDR3, 42 bases in frame from the first base. V sheds 2 bases and J sheds 6 bases, leaving 10 bases between their ends. From the germline V gene, CDR1 is MNHEY and CDR2 is SVGAGI. Participants in the prospective study were enrolled through a virtual design, were aged about 18 to 100 years, and lived in some 24 United States geographic areas. To assign participants to cohorts, the prospective study relied on clinical history that participants themselves reported in a screening survey and a study questionnaire. Recovered participants in ImmuneRACE Cohort 3 were defined by two consecutive negative NP/OP PCR tests, clearance by a healthcare professional, or resolution of symptoms. In the prospective study, mobile phlebotomists collected whole blood, serum and a nasopharyngeal or oropharyngeal swab from each participant. Prospective study participants could optionally give additional blood draws and questionnaires over an approximately 2-month period. Before DNA extraction, blood samples from the prospective study were shipped at room temperature or frozen.

The V gene is TRBV6-5 and the J gene is TRBJ2-2; the D gene cannot be named for sure. The sample consisted of PBMCs or T cells enriched from blood (not recorded which). The sequence was collected from a middle-aged man who had recovered from COVID-19. The CDR3 is CASSYVGSSGELFF. The base sequence is TGTGCCAGCAGTTACGTAGGTAGCTCCGGGGAGCTGTTTTTT.